This record looks at one TCR beta chain sequence and its context. These data belong to a study of blood T cell repertoires in COVID-19. The CDR3 extends over 13 amino acids. Germline assignment: CDR1 MDHEN and CDR2 SYDVKM. V was pared by 7 bases and J by 14 bases, with 9 bases of the junction left unmatched. Sequenced by immunoSEQ multiplex PCR; TCRdb stores in-frame clones only, minus some. The sample holds roughly 30,000 clones, about 88% seen once. This rearrangement joins TRBV28 to TRBJ2-1; 12 bases agree with TRBD2. Sequenced sample: peripheral blood. This sequence originates from a man older than 75 with acute or convalescent COVID-19. The CDR3 DNA sequence: TGTGCCAGCAACACACCTAGCGGGGGGGAGGAGTTCTTC. It yields the protein CASNTPSGGEEFF.